The 27 T cell receptor beta chains reported below all come from one sample, sequenced in a study of OX40 agonist ivuxolimab in advanced cancers. Clones were sequenced by immunoSEQ multiplex PCR, and TCRdb holds only the in-frame ones, with some missing. The sample contains 40,000 to 60,000 clones, just over 85% of which appear only once. Specimen: CD4+ or CD8+ T cells sorted from blood, collected in a trial of the OX40 agonist ivuxolimab. The origin of the receptors is an adult with an advanced solid tumor such as melanoma, head and neck, liver or kidney cancer.

V is TRBV11-2 and J is TRBJ1-5; D is undetermined. V gave up 2 bases and J gave up 5 bases, with 13 bases separating them. The CDR3 sequence is 15 residues long. Per germline, CDR1 SGHAT and CDR2 FQNNGV. The CDR3 nucleotides are TGTGCCAGCAGCTTACGGGCTCACGGTGATCAGCCCCAGCATTTT. This codes for CASSLRAHGDQPQHF.

The genes are TRBV5-6 and TRBJ1-2; D is unclear. V was cut by 4 bases and J by 4 bases, with 17 bases left in between. The CDR3 spans 15 residues. In germline, CDR1 is SGHDT, CDR2 YYEEEE. Here the CDR3 DNA reads TGTGCCAGCAGCATAGACCCGCAAAAACCCTATGGCTACACCTTC. Translating gives CASSIDPQKPYGYTF.

This clone was counted a single time. This chain connects TRBV30 to TRBJ2-6; no clear D. This CDR3 region has 16 residues. Looked up from germline, CDR1 is GTSNPN and CDR2 is SVGIG (reference sequence). Trimming took off 5 bases at V and 0 bases at J, with 14 bases between the two ends. CDR3 in DNA: TGTGCCTGGGAGGTGACGGCCGGCTCTGGGGCCAACGTCCTGACTTTC. Its protein is CAWEVTAGSGANVLTF.

The rearrangement joins TRBV13 to TRBJ2-7, with D possibly matching TRBD1 (6 bases). V was shortened by 0 bases and J by 7 bases, with 13 bases between the two germline ends. The CDR3 is 14 residues long. Germline V gene sequence: CDR1 PRHDT, CDR2 FYEKMQ (reference sequence). In nucleotides, the CDR3 is TGTGCCAGCAGCTTAGGGGCAGGGGAAGAAGAGCAGTACTTC. Protein sequence: CASSLGAGEEEQYF.

The chain couples TRBV19 to TRBJ2-4; no clear D gene. Germline V gene sequence: CDR1 LNHDA, CDR2 SQIVND (reference sequence). Trimming shortened V by 3 bases and J by 3 bases, and 12 bases separated the two germline ends. The CDR3 contains 15 residues. The chain's CDR3 is CASSIWGNGKNIQYF. In DNA form, the CDR3 reads TGTGCCAGTAGTATCTGGGGTAACGGCAAAAACATTCAGTACTTC. The entire variable domain, with the rest obtained from reference TRBV19 and TRBJ2-4, is as follows: DGGITQSPKYLFRKEGQNVTLSCEQNLNHDAMYWYRQDPGQGLRLIYYSQIVNDFQKGDIAEGYSVSREKKESFPLTVTSAQKNPTAFYLCASSIWGNGKNIQYFGAGTRLSVL.

This clone was seen only a few times. V gene TRBV28 combines with J gene TRBJ1-1; 9 positions agree with TRBD1. The CDR3 runs 11 residues. The V gene end was trimmed by 7 bases and the J gene end by 7 bases; junction bases not matched to a gene: 1. Germline V gene data show CDR1 as MDHEN and CDR2 as SYDVKM. CDR3 in amino acids: CASKGQGEAFF. In DNA, the CDR3 is TGTGCCAGCAAGGGACAGGGTGAAGCTTTCTTT.

CDR3 loop: CASSPGPPMNTEAFF. The CDR3 nucleotides read TGTGCCAGCAGCCCAGGACCGCCGATGAACACTGAAGCTTTCTTT. This chain links TRBV11-3 with TRBJ1-1, with D unresolved. The CDR3 spans 15 residues. V dropped 5 bases and J dropped 0 bases, with 13 bases sitting between them. Germline assignment: CDR1 SGHNT and CDR2 YENEEA.

The J gene is TRBJ1-5, the V gene TRBV7-3; 8 bases fit TRBD1. Trimming cost V 2 bases and J 7 bases; bases outside gene matches: 4. CDR3 length: 14 residues. CDR1 and CDR2 (germline): SGHTA, FQGTGA. DNA for the CDR3: TGTGCCAGCAGCTTATTGACAGGGGCCCAGCCCCAGCATTTT. It translates to CASSLLTGAQPQHF.

The gene calls are TRBV9 and TRBJ2-1; 9 bases agree with TRBD1. Germline V gene lookup returns CDR1 SGDLS and CDR2 YYNGEE. The CDR3 consists of 15 residues. Trimming at V came to 4 bases and at J to 6 bases, leaving 8 bases not matched to a gene. CDR3 protein: CASSPGTGKSNEQFF. The CDR3, as DNA: TGTGCCAGCAGCCCCGGGACAGGGAAGTCCAATGAGCAGTTCTTC.

This rearrangement joins TRBV21-1 to TRBJ2-4; the D call in the table, TRBD1, was not verified against the DNA. TRBV21-1 has pseudogene status. This CDR3 has 16 residues. The CDR3 region has the DNA TGTGCCAGCAGCAAAGTTCGGACAGGGCCAAAGGACATTCAGTACTTC. This sequence encodes CASSKVRTGPKDIQYF.

Details on this clone: Mismatch with germline at one junction end may stem from a read error. The CDR3 nucleotides read TGTGCCAGCTCACCACGAACGACTAGCGGCCGCAATGAACAGTTCTTC. It encodes CASSPRTTSGRNEQFF. V usage is TRBV18 and J usage is TRBJ2-1; 9 bases align to TRBD2. CDR1 KGHSH and CDR2 LQKENI come from the germline V gene. The CDR3 covers 16 residues.

This clone has only one observation. The J gene is TRBJ2-7, the V gene TRBV28, with 10 bases matching TRBD1. The CDR3 spans 15 residues. Germline assignment: CDR1 MDHEN and CDR2 SYDVKM. Trimming took 6 bases from V and 5 from J; bases not matched to a gene: 10. The CDR3 is CASSSAGQGSHEQYF. DNA for the CDR3: TGTGCCAGCAGCTCAGCGGGACAGGGGTCCCACGAGCAGTACTTC.

The chain carries TRBV28 and TRBJ1-2; D might be TRBD1 (5 bases). V lost 4 bases and J 6 bases, leaving 12 bases between the germline ends. The CDR3 consists of 13 residues. Per germline, CDR1 MDHEN and CDR2 SYDVKM. CDR3 nucleotide sequence: TGTGCCAGCAGTTCAGGGACGCCCGATGGCTACACCTTC. The encoded protein is CASSSGTPDGYTF.

The rearrangement joins TRBV6-4 to TRBJ2-3, with no clear D. Germline CDR1 reads MRHNA; CDR2 reads SNTAGT. This CDR3 spans 15 amino acids. The V end was cut by 2 bases, the J end by 0 bases, with 9 bases between. The CDR3 is CASSDGPFSTDTQYF. For the CDR3, the DNA is TGTGCCAGCAGTGACGGTCCGTTTAGCACAGATACGCAGTATTTT.

The rearrangement uses TRBV28 and TRBJ2-7; 7 bases fit TRBD1. Germline CDR1 reads MDHEN; CDR2 reads SYDVKM. CDR3 length: 12 amino acids. CDR3 nucleotide sequence: TGTGCAGTAGGACAGGCTTTCTACGAGCAGTACTTC. Residues: CAVGQAFYEQYF. Looking up the rest from reference TRBV28 and TRBJ2-7 gives the full variable domain: DVKVTQSSRYLVKRTGEKVFLECVQDMDHENMFWYRQDPGLGLRLIYFSYDVKMKEKGDIPEGYSVSREKKERFSLILESASTNQTSMYLCAVGQAFYEQYFGPGTRLTVT.

V usage is TRBV6-5 and J usage is TRBJ1-5; D gene ambiguous. Deletions cut 2 bases from V and 11 bases from J, with 19 bases between. The germline CDR1 and CDR2 sequences are MNHEY and SVGAGI. The CDR3 length is 15 residues. CDR3 bases: TGTGCCAGCAGTTACGGGCAGGAATTAAGGGTGGCCCAGCATTTT. Translation gives CASSYGQELRVAQHF.

J is TRBJ1-5 and V is TRBV11-2, with 8 bases that match TRBD1. V was clipped by 5 bases and J by 4 bases; unmatched bases: 4. Germline CDR1 and CDR2: SGHAT and FQNNGV. This CDR3 comprises 14 residues. CDR3 in amino acids: CASSRGQENQPQHF. The CDR3 bases are TGTGCCAGCAGCCGGGGACAGGAGAATCAGCCCCAGCATTTT.

The V and J genes are TRBV28 and TRBJ1-1, with D possibly being TRBD1 (6 bases). The CDR3 consists of 14 residues. The germline gives CDR1 MDHEN, CDR2 SYDVKM. V gave up 5 bases and J gave up 4 bases, with 14 bases separating them. Here the CDR3 DNA reads TGTGCCAGCAGTCGAGTACAGGGCCCCACTGAAGCTTTCTTT. This translates into CASSRVQGPTEAFF.

In DNA, the CDR3 is TGTGCCAGTAGTATATCAGTAAATTCACCCCTCCACTTT. Its protein product is CASSISVNSPLHF. The gene calls are TRBV19 and TRBJ1-6, with D hard to call. The V and J ends lost 2 bases and 7 bases respectively, with 6 bases between them. Germline-derived CDR1 and CDR2 are LNHDA and SQIVND (reference sequence). The CDR3 length is 13 residues.

The rearrangement uses TRBV28 and TRBJ2-1; 12 positions agree with TRBD2. The CDR3 sequence is 17 residues long. Germline-derived CDR1 and CDR2 are MDHEN and SYDVKM. J gave up 1 base and V 4 bases, and 5 bases lay outside the gene matches. The CDR3 sequence: CASSYGTSGWSYNEQFF. CDR3 bases: TGTGCCAGCAGTTATGGGACTAGCGGGTGGTCCTACAATGAGCAGTTCTTC.

This clone was counted only a few times. CDR3 nucleotide sequence: TGTGCCAGCAGTGAGGCGGCCACGGGCTACACCTTC. This sequence encodes CASSEAATGYTF. The gene calls are TRBV2 and TRBJ1-2, with D unclear. The CDR3 consists of 12 residues. V lost 3 bases and J 8 bases, leaving 10 bases between the germline ends. Germline V CDR1 and CDR2: SNHLY, FYNNEI.

In this sample, this clone turned up a few times. The chain uses TRBV30 and TRBJ1-1; TRBD1 matches 8 bases. Per germline, CDR1 GTSNPN and CDR2 SVGIG (reference sequence). V trimming: 0 bases; J trimming: 4 bases; junction bases outside the gene matches: 4. CDR3 size: 14 residues. CDR3 sequence reads: CAWSVGDRGTEAFF. The CDR3 nucleotides are TGTGCCTGGAGTGTGGGAGACAGGGGCACTGAAGCTTTCTTT.

The chain carries TRBV28 and TRBJ1-5; TRBD1 is a possible D gene (6 bases). In germline, CDR1 is MDHEN, CDR2 SYDVKM. The CDR3 extends over 17 amino acids. Trimming left V 1 base short and J 0 bases short, with 13 bases between. In nucleotides, the CDR3 is TGTGCCAGCAGTTTATTCGGCAGGGGAGGTAGCAATCAGCCCCAGCATTTT. Translating gives CASSLFGRGGSNQPQHF.

V usage is TRBV10-3 and J usage is TRBJ2-1; D gene unclear. Deletions cut 7 bases from V and 5 bases from J, with 12 bases between. CDR3 size: 13 residues. The germline V gene has CDR1 ENHRY and CDR2 SYGVKD. The CDR3 region has the DNA TGTGCCATCACCCCCCGAGGAGACAATGAGCAGTTCTTC. Translation gives CAITPRGDNEQFF.

This clone is termed medium-sized. V gene TRBV9 combines with J gene TRBJ2-7; 8 nucleotides align to TRBD2. Looked up from germline, CDR1 is SGDLS and CDR2 is YYNGEE. V was clipped by 2 bases and J by 6 bases; unmatched bases: 13. The CDR3 contains 16 residues. Here the CDR3 DNA reads TGTGCCAGCAGCGTGGGGGTAGCGGGAAGTTCTGGCGAGCAGTACTTC. This gives the protein CASSVGVAGSSGEQYF.

CDR3 protein: CASSIRGAEAFF. The CDR3 nucleotides are TGTGCCAGTAGTATAAGGGGCGCTGAAGCTTTCTTT. The chain joins TRBV19 to TRBJ1-1; the D gene is possibly TRBD1 (5 bases). CDR3 length: 12 residues. V was shortened by 2 bases and J by 6 bases, with 7 bases between the two germline ends. The germline CDR1 and CDR2 sequences are LNHDA and SQIVND (reference sequence).

The chain joins TRBV28 to TRBJ2-7; TRBD1 or TRBD2 may be the D gene (5 bases each). The CDR3 loop spans 15 amino acids. Trimming stripped 5 bases from V and 2 bases from J, with 16 bases between. CDR1 is MDHEN and CDR2 is SYDVKM in the germline V gene. The CDR3 DNA follows: TGTGCCAGCAGTCCCCCCCGGGGACCCGCCTACGAGCAGTACTTC. Residues: CASSPPRGPAYEQYF.